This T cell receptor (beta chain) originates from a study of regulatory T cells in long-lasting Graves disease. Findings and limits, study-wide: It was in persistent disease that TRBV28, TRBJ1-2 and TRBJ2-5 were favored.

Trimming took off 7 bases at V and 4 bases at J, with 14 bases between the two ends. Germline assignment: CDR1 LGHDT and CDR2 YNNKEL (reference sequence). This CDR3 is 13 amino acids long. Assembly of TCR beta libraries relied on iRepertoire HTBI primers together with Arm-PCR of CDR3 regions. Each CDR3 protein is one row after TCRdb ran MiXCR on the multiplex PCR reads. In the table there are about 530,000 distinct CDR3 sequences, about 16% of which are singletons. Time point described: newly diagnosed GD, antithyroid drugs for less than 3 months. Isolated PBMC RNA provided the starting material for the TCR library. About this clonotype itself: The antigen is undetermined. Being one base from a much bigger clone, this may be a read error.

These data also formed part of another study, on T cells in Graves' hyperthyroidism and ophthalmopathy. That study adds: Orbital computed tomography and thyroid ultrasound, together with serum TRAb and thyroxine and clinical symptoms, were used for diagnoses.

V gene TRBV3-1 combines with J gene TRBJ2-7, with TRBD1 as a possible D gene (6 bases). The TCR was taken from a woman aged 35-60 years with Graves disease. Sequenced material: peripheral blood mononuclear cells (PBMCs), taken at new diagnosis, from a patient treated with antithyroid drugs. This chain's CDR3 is CASNSGQIYEQYF. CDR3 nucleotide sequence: TGTGCCAGCAACTCGGGACAAATTTACGAGCAGTACTTC.